The 10 T cell receptor beta chains given below trace back to one sample, sequenced in a study of OX40 agonist ivuxolimab in advanced cancers. Produced via immunoSEQ multiplex PCR; TCRdb's table is partial and in-frame only. Here the sample spans 70,000 to 85,000 clones, approximately 95% being singletons. The sequencing used CD4+ or CD8+ T cells sorted from blood, collected in a trial of the OX40 agonist ivuxolimab. The receptors stem from an adult with an advanced solid tumor such as melanoma, head and neck, liver or kidney cancer.

V usage is TRBV25-1 and J usage is TRBJ1-1, with a weak D call TRBD1 (5 bases). Germline CDR1 is MGHDK and CDR2 is SYGVNS. This CDR3 is built from 15 residues. V was shortened by 3 bases and J by 3 bases, with 14 bases between the two germline ends. CDR3 protein: CASSELKGRDTEAFF. CDR3 DNA sequence: TGTGCCAGCAGTGAGTTGAAGGGGCGGGACACTGAAGCTTTCTTT. Complete variable domain (other parts from reference TRBV25-1 and TRBJ1-1): EADIYQTPRYLVIGTGKKITLECSQTMGHDKMYWYQQDPGMELHLIHYSYGVNSTEKGDLSSESTVSRIRTEHFPLTLESARPSHTSQYLCASSELKGRDTEAFFGQGTRLTVV.

The chain recombines TRBV28 with TRBJ1-1; D remains ambiguous. The germline V gene encodes CDR1 MDHEN and CDR2 SYDVKM. The CDR3 loop spans 13 amino acids. The V and J ends lost 3 bases and 5 bases respectively, with 10 bases between them. The CDR3: CASSFVGGTEAFF. The CDR3, as DNA: TGTGCCAGCAGTTTTGTAGGAGGGACTGAAGCTTTCTTT.

The chain combines TRBV30 with TRBJ2-5; D perhaps matches TRBD2 (7 bases). The CDR3 contains 15 residues. V lost 0 bases and J lost 5, with 16 bases in between. Germline-derived CDR1 and CDR2 are GTSNPN and SVGIG (reference sequence). The CDR3 region is CAWSVRGRGWETQYF. The CDR3 DNA is TGTGCCTGGAGTGTAAGGGGGAGGGGTTGGGAGACCCAGTACTTC.

V is TRBV7-6 and J is TRBJ2-5, with 8 positions matching TRBD2. The closer fit of TRBJ2-7 to the DNA end suggests the J call may be wrong. CDR3 length: 14 amino acids. Germline V lookup: CDR1 SGHVS, CDR2 FNYEAQ. CDR3 nucleotides: TGTGCCAGCAGGCCCGGCGGGAGGACCTACGAGCAGTACTTC. It specifies CASRPGGRTYEQYF.

The chain combines TRBV21-1 with TRBJ1-3. TRBV21-1 is deemed a pseudogene. The CDR3 consists of 15 residues. CDR3 sequence reads: CASSKTAGMGNTIYF. For the CDR3, the DNA is TGTGCCAGCAGCAAAACAGCCGGGATGGGAAACACCATATATTTT.

The genes are TRBV6-1 and TRBJ2-1; D is perhaps TRBD1 or TRBD2 (5 bases each). This CDR3 region has 16 residues. Germline-derived CDR1 and CDR2 are MNHNS and SASEGT. Trimming stripped 3 bases from V and 2 bases from J, with 14 bases between. CDR3 sequence reads: CASSEGDSTTYNEQFF. The DNA of the CDR3 is TGTGCCAGCAGTGAGGGGGATAGTACCACCTACAATGAGCAGTTCTTC.

This clone was seen only once. The chain couples TRBV4-2 to TRBJ2-7, with D unresolved. The CDR3 length is 12 residues. Trimming removed 0 bases from V and 5 bases from J, with 5 bases in between. Germline CDR1 is LGHNA and CDR2 is YNFKEQ. The CDR3 DNA sequence: TGTGCCAGCAGCCAAGAAGTGGACGAGCAGTACTTC. Amino acids: CASSQEVDEQYF.

In this sample, this clone is medium-sized. The chain links TRBV9 to TRBJ2-3; D call uncertain. Deletions cut 7 bases from V and 0 bases from J, with 6 bases between. The CDR3 is made up of 12 amino acids. The germline V gene encodes CDR1 SGDLS and CDR2 YYNGEE. CDR3 DNA: TGTGCCAGCGGCCAAAGCACAGATACGCAGTATTTT. Protein sequence: CASGQSTDTQYF.

The table lists this clone with a count of one. The chain links TRBV13 to TRBJ2-2; 8 bases line up with TRBD2. V was clipped by 2 bases and J by 6 bases; unmatched bases: 8. The CDR3 covers 16 residues. Looked up from germline, CDR1 is PRHDT and CDR2 is FYEKMQ (reference sequence). CDR3 bases: TGTGCCAGCAGCTTATATCATGTCGGGAGGGCCGGGGAGCTGTTTTTT. Translation: CASSLYHVGRAGELFF.

The chain employs TRBV5-1 and TRBJ1-1; D remains ambiguous. This CDR3 is 14 amino acids long. In germline, CDR1 is SGHRS, CDR2 YFSETQ. With 0 bases removed from V and 1 base from J, the gap between germline ends came to 7 bases. The CDR3 DNA reads as TGCGCCAGCAGCTTGGCATTTGGGAACACTGAAGCTTTCTTT. It encodes CASSLAFGNTEAFF.